These T cell receptor beta chains were read from a single sample in a study of graft-versus-host responses after intestinal transplantation. The table came from immunoSEQ multiplex PCR; TCRdb's copy has only in-frame clones and leaves some out. The sample shows approximately 9,300 clones, roughly 95% of them seen only once. The sequenced sample was bone marrow, obtained 521 days after intestinal transplantation. The origin of the receptors is a human patient who received an intestinal transplant, so some T cells may come from the graft donor. The CDR3 runs from the conserved cysteine through the conserved F or W. A D gene is named only where the DNA matches it firmly. Not all rows give a size; the values are once, few, many and, for expanded clones, a class.

d_call | j_call | clone_size | v_call | cdr3_aa | cdr3_nt
TRBD1 | TRBJ2-7 | - | TRBV7-7 | CASSLGQGSAYEQYF | TGTGCTAGCAGCTTAGGACAGGGCTCGGCCTACGAGCAGTACTTC
- | TRBJ2-1 | - | TRBV13 | CASSLMVAGNEQFF | TGTGCCAGCAGCTTAATGGTAGCAGGCAATGAGCAGTTCTTC
- | TRBJ2-5 | - | TRBV25-1 | CASSEFAFETQYF | TGTGCCAGCAGTGAATTTGCGTTCGAGACCCAGTACTTC
TRBD2 | TRBJ2-1 | - | TRBV2 | CASSVAGGIFNEQFF | TGTGCCAGCAGTGTTGCGGGAGGGATCTTCAATGAGCAGTTCTTC
- | TRBJ1-1 | few | TRBV7-3 | CASSATGGGQDTEAFF | TGTGCCAGCAGCGCGACCGGTGGGGGGCAAGACACTGAAGCTTTCTTT
TRBD1 | TRBJ1-6 | - | TRBV13 | CASSSDRHNSPLHF | TGTGCCAGCAGCTCGGACAGGCATAATTCACCCCTCCACTTT
- | TRBJ2-1 | - | TRBV9 | CASSVLGELYNEQFF | TGTGCCAGCAGCGTACTGGGGGAGCTTTACAATGAGCAGTTCTTC
- | TRBJ1-2 | - | TRBV9 | CASSVAGSSGYGYTF | TGTGCCAGCAGCGTAGCGGGCAGTTCAGGGTATGGCTACACCTTC
TRBD2 | TRBJ2-5 | - | TRBV27 | CASSKGLAGVQETQYF | TGTGCCAGCAGCAAGGGACTAGCGGGGGTTCAAGAGACCCAGTACTTC
- | TRBJ2-5 | - | TRBV27 | CASSLLTAPRTQYF | TGTGCCAGCAGTTTGTTGACGGCTCCTAGGACCCAGTACTTC
TRBD2 | TRBJ2-5 | - | TRBV6-4 | CASSDEREGRETQYF | TGTGCCAGCAGTGACGAGCGGGAGGGCCGAGAGACCCAGTACTTC